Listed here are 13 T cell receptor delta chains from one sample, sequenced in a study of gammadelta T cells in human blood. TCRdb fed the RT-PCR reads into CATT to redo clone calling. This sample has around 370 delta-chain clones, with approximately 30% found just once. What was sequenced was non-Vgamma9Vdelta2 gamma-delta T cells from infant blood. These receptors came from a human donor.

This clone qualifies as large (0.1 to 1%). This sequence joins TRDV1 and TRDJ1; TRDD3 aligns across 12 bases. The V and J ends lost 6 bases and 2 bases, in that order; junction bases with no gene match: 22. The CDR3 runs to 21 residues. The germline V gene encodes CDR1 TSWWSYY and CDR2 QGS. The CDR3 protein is CALGPPHLLNWGIPGTDKLIF. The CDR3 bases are TGTGCTCTTGGCCCTCCCCACCTCCTCAACTGGGGGATACCGGGTACCGATAAACTCATCTTT.

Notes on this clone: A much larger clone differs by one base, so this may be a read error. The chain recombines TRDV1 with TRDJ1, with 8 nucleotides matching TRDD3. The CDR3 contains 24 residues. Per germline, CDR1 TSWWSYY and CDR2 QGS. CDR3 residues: CALVEPRLRSVKGYVHLYTDKLIF. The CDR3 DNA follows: TGTGCTCTTGTGGAACCCAGGCTTCGGTCTGTAAAGGGATACGTACACCTGTACACCGATAAACTCATCTTT.

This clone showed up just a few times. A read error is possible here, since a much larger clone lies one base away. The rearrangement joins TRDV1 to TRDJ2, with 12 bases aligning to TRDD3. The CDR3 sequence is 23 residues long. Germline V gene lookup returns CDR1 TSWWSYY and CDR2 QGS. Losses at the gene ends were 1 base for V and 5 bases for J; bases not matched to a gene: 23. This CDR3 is CALGEHKASGCVLGDTRTAQLFF. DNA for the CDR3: TGTGCTCTTGGGGAACACAAAGCTTCCGGCTGCGTACTGGGGGATACAAGAACAGCACAACTCTTCTTT.

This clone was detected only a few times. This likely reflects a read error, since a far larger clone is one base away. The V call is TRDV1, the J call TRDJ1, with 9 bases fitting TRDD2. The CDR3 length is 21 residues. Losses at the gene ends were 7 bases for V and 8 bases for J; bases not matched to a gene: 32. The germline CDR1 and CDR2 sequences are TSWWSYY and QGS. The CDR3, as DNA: TGTGCTCTTGTGGCCCCCATCCTTCCTACGGGGCGTAGGGGATCTGCGGGAAAACTCATCTTT. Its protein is CALVAPILPTGRRGSAGKLIF.

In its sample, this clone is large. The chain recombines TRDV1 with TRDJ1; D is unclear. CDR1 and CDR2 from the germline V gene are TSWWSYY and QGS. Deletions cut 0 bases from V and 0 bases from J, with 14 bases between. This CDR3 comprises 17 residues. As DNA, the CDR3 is TGTGCTCTTGGGGAACTCCCCAGGTACTTGAACACCGATAAACTCATCTTT. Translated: CALGELPRYLNTDKLIF.

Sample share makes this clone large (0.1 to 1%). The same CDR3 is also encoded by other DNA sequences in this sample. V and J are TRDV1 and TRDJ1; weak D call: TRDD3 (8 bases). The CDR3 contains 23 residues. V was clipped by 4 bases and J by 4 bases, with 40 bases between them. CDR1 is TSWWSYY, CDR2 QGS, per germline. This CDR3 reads CALGALRLPIPYWGPLNIDKLIF. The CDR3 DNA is TGTGCTCTTGGGGCACTTAGACTTCCTATACCCTACTGGGGGCCCTTAAACATCGATAAACTCATCTTT.

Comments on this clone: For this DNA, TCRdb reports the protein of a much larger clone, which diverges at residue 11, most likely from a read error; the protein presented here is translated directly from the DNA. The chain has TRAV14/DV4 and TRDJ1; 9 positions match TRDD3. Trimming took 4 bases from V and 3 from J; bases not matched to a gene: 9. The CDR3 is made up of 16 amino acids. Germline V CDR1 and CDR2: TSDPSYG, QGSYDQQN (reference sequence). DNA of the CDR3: TGTGCAATGAGAGCGGGGATACGGGGTTACCCCGATAAACTCATCTTT. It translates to CAMRAGIRGYPDKLIF.

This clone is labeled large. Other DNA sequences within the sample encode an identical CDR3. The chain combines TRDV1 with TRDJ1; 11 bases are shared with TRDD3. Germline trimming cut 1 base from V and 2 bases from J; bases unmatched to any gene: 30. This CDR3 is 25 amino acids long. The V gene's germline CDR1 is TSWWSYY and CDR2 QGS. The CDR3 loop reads CALGEQKRSVWCGLGDTPRTDKLIF. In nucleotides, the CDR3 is TGTGCTCTTGGGGAACAGAAGCGCTCGGTGTGGTGTGGATTGGGGGATACGCCAAGGACCGATAAACTCATCTTT.

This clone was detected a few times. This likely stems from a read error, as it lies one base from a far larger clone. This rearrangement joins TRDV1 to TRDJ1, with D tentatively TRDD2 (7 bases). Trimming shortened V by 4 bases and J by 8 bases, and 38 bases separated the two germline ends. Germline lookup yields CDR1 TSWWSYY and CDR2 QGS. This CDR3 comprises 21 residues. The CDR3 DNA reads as TGTGCTCTTGGGGCCCCCATCCTTCCTCCGGGGCGTAGGGGATCTGCGGGAAAACTCATCTTT. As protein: CALGAPILPPGRRGSAGKLIF.

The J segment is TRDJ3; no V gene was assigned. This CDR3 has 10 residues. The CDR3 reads CAWDTRQMFF. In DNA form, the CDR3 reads TGCGCCTGGGACACCCGACAGATGTTTTTC.

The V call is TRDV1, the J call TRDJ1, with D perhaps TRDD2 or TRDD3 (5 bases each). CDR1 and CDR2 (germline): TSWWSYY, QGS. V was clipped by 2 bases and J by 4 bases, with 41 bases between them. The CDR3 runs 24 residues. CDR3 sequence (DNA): TGTGCTCTTGGGGAATTTCACCTCACCTACTATCTTTGGGGAGGCCAGAGTGGGGTCGATAAACTCATCTTT. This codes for CALGEFHLTYYLWGGQSGVDKLIF.

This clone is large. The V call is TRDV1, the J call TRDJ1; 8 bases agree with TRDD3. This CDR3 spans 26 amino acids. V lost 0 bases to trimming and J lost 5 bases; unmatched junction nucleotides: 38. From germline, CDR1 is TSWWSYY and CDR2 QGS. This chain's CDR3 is CALGELERFRLGAHHYLRFRWDKLIF. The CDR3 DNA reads TGTGCTCTTGGGGAACTAGAACGATTCAGACTGGGGGCCCACCATTATTTAAGATTCCGGTGGGATAAACTCATCTTT.

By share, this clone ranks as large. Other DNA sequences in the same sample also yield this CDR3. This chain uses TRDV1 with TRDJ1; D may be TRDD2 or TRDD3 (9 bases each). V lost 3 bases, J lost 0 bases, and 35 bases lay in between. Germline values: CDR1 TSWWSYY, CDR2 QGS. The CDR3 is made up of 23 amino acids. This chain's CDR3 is CALGEGDLPTGDTCPLYTDKLIF. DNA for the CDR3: TGTGCTCTTGGGGAGGGGGACCTTCCTACCGGGGATACGTGCCCTCTATACACCGATAAACTCATCTTT.